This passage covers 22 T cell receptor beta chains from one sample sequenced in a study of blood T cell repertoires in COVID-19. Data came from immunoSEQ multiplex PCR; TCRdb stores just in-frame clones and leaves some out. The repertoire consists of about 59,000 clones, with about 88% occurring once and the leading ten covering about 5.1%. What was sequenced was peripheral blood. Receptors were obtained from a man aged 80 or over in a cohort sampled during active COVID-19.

The CDR3 DNA sequence: TGTGCCACCAGCAGAGAAGGCCAGGTTTTTGGCGAGCAGTACTTC. Its translation is CATSREGQVFGEQYF. The genes are TRBV15 and TRBJ2-7, with no clear D. Trimming removed 0 bases from V and 6 bases from J, with 15 bases in between. The germline CDR1 and CDR2 sequences are LNHNV and YYDKDF (reference sequence). This CDR3 has 15 residues.

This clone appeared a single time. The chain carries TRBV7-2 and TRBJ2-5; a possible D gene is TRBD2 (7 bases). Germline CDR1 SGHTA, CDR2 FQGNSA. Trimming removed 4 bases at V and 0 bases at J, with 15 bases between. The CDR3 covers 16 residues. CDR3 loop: CASSWGGGRYQETQYF. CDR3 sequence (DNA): TGTGCCAGCAGCTGGGGGGGCGGGCGCTACCAAGAGACCCAGTACTTC.

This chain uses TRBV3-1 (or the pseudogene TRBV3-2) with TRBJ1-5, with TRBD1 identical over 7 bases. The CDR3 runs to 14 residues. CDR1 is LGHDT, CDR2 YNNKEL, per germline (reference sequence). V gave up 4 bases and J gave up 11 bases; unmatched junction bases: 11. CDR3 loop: CASSRGTVRTAQHF. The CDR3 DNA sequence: TGTGCCAGCAGCCGTGGGACAGTCCGCACAGCCCAGCATTTT.

The CDR3 nucleotides are TGTGCCAGCAGCCCGGGACTAGCGGGAGAGACCCAGTACTTC. It specifies CASSPGLAGETQYF. The genes are TRBV7-2 and TRBJ2-5; 12 nucleotides line up with TRBD2. The germline V gene encodes CDR1 SGHTA and CDR2 FQGNSA. V dropped 5 bases and J dropped 4; count of bases not matched to a gene: 2. The length of the CDR3 is 14 residues.

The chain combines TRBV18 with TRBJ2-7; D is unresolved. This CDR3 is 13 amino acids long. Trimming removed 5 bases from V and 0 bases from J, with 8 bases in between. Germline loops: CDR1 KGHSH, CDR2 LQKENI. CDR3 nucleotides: TGTGCCAGCTCAGTACAGAGCTCCTACGAGCAGTACTTC. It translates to CASSVQSSYEQYF.

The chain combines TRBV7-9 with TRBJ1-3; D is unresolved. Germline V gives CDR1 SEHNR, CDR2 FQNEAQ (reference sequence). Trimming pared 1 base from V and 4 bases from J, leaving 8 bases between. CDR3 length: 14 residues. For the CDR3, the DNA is TGTGCCAGCAGCTTAGACAGTAAGGGAAACACCATATATTTT. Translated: CASSLDSKGNTIYF.

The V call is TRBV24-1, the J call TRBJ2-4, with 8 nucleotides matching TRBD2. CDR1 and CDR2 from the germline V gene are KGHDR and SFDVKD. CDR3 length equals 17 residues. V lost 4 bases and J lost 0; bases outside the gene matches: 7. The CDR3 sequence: CATSDWLAGRAKNIQYF. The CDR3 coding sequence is TGTGCCACCAGTGACTGGCTAGCGGGTAGAGCCAAAAACATTCAGTACTTC.

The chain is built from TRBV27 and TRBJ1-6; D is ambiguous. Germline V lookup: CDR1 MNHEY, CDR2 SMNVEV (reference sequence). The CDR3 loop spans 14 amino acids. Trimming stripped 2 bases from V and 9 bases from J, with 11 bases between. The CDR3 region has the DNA TGTGCCAGCAGTTTAGTCCGAGAACGTTCACCCCTCCACTTT. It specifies CASSLVRERSPLHF.

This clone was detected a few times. Here the CDR3 DNA reads TGCGCCAGCAGCCGGGGCGGGGTCGGAAACACCATATATTTT. This translates into CASSRGGVGNTIYF. The genes are TRBV5-1 and TRBJ1-3; tentatively, D is TRBD1 (5 bases). Per germline, CDR1 SGHRS and CDR2 YFSETQ. Between the trimmed V and J ends, which lost 4 bases and 4 bases, there was a span of 12 bases. The length of the CDR3 is 14 residues.

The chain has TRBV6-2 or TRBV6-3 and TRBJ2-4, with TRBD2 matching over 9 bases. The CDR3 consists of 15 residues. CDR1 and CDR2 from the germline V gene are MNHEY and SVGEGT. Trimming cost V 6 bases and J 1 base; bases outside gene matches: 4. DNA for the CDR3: TGTGCCAGCAGCACAAGCGGGGGGGCCAAAAACATTCAGTACTTC. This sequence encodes CASSTSGGAKNIQYF.

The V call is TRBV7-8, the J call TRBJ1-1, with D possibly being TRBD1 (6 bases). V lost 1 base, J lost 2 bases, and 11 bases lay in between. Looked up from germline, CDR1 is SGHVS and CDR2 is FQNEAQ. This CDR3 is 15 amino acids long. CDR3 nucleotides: TGTGCCAGCAGCTTAGTCTCAGGGGACAACACTGAAGCTTTCTTT. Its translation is CASSLVSGDNTEAFF.

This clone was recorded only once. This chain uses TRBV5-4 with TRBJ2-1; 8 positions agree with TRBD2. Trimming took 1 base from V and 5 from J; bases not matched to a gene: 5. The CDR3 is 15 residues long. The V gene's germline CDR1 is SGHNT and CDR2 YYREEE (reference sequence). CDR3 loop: CASSLSAGVNNEQFF. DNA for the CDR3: TGTGCCAGCAGCTTGTCAGCGGGAGTAAACAATGAGCAGTTCTTC.

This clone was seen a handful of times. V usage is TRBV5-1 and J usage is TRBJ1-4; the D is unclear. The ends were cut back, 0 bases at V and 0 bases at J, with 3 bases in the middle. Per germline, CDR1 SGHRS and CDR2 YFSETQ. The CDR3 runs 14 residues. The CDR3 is CASSLGATNEKLFF. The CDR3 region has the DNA TGCGCCAGCAGCTTGGGAGCAACTAATGAAAAACTGTTTTTT. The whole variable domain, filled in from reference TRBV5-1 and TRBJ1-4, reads KAGVTQTPRYLIKTRGQQVTLSCSPISGHRSVSWYQQTPGQGLQFLFEYFSETQRNKGNFPGRFSGRQFSNSRSEMNVSTLELGDSALYLCASSLGATNEKLFFGSGTQLSVL.

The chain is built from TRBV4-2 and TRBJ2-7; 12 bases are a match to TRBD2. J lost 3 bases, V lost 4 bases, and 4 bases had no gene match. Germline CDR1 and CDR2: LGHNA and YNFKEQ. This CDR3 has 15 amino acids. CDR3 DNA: TGTGCCAGCAGCCCTAGCGGGGGGGCGAACTACGAGCAGTACTTC. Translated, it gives CASSPSGGANYEQYF.

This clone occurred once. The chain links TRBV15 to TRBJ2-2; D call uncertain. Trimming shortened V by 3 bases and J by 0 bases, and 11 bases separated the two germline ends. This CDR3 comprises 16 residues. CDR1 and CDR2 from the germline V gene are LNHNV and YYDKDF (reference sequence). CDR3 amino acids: CATSRGSQPNTGELFF. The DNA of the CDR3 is TGTGCCACCAGCAGGGGCTCACAGCCGAACACCGGGGAGCTGTTTTTT.

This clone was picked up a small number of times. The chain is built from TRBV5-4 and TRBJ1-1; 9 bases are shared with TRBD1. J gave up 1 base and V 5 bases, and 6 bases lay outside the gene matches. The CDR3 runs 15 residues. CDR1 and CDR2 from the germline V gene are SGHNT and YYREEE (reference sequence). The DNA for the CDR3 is TGTGCCAGCAGTCCGGGACAGGGTGCGAACACTGAAGCTTTCTTT. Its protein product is CASSPGQGANTEAFF. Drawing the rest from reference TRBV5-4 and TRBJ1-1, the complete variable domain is ETGVTQSPTHLIKTRGQQVTLRCSSQSGHNTVSWYQQALGQGPQFIFQYYREEENGRGNFPPRFSGLQFPNYSSELNVNALELDDSALYLCASSPGQGANTEAFFGQGTRLTVV.

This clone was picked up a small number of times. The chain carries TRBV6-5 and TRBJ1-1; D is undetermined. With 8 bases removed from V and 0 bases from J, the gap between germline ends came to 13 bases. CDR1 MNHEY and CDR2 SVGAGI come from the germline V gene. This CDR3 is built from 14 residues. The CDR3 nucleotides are TGTGCCAGCTGGAGCGGCGGTATGAACACTGAAGCTTTCTTT. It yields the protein CASWSGGMNTEAFF.

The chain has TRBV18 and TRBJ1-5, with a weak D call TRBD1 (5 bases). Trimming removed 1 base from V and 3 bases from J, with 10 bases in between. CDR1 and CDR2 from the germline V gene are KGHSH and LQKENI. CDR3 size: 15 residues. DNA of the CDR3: TGTGCCAGCTCACCACGACAGAGCCCCAATCAGCCCCAGCATTTT. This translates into CASSPRQSPNQPQHF.

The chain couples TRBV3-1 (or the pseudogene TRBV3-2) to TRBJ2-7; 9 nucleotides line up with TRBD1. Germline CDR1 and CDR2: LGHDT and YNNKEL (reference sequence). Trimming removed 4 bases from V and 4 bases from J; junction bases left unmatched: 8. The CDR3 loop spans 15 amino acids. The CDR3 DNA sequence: TGTGCCAGCAGCCTCTACCGGGACAGGGAATACGAGCAGTACTTC. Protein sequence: CASSLYRDREYEQYF.

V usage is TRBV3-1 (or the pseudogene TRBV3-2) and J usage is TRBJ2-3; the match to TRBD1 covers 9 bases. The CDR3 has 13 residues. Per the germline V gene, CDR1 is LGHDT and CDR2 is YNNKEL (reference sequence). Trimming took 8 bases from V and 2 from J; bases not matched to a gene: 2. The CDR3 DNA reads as TGTGCCAGCGGGACAGGGAACACAGATACGCAGTATTTT. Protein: CASGTGNTDTQYF.

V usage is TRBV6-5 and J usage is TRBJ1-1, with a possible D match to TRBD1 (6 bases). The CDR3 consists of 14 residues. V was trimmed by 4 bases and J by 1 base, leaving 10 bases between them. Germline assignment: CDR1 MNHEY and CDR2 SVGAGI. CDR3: CASSWGHWNTEAFF. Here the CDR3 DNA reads TGTGCCAGCAGTTGGGGACATTGGAACACTGAAGCTTTCTTT.

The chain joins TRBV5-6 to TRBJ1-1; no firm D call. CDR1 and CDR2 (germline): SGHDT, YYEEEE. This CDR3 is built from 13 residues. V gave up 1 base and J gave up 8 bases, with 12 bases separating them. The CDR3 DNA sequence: TGTGCCAGCAGCTTGATGTCGCGGCCCGAAGCTTTCTTT. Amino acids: CASSLMSRPEAFF.